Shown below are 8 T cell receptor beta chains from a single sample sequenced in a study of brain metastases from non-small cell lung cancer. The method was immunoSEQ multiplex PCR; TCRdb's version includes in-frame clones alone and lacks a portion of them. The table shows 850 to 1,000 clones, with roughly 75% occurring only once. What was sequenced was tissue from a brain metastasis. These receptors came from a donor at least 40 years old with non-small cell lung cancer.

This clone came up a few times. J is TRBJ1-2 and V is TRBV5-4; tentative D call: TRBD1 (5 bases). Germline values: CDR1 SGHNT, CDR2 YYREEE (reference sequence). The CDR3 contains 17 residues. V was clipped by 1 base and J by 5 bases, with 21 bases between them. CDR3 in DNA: TGTGCCAGCAGCTTGTTTTGGGGCAGGGAATGGAGATATGGCTACACCTTC. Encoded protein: CASSLFWGREWRYGYTF. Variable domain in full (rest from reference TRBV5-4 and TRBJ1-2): ETGVTQSPTHLIKTRGQQVTLRCSSQSGHNTVSWYQQALGQGPQFIFQYYREEENGRGNFPPRFSGLQFPNYSSELNVNALELDDSALYLCASSLFWGREWRYGYTFGSGTRLTVV.

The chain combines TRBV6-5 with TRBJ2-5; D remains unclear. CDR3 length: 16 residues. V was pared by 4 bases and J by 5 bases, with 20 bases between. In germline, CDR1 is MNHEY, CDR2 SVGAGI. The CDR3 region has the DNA TGTGCCAGCAGTTCTCTTCCCTCGTCCTCGCCCGAGACCCAGTACTTC. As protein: CASSSLPSSSPETQYF.

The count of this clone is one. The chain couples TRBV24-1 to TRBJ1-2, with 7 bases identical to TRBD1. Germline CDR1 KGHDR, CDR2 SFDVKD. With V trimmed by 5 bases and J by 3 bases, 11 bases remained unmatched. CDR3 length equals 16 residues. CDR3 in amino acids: CATSAMGRGRDYGYTF. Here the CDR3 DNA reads TGTGCCACCAGTGCCATGGGGAGGGGGCGAGACTATGGCTACACCTTC.

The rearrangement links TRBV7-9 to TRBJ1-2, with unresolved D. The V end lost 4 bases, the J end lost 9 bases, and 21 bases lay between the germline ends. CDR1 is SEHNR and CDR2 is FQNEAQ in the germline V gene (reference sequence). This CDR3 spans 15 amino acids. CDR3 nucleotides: TGTGCCAGCAGCTCCGGGGAACCCCTCCCGGATCGCTACACCTTC. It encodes CASSSGEPLPDRYTF.

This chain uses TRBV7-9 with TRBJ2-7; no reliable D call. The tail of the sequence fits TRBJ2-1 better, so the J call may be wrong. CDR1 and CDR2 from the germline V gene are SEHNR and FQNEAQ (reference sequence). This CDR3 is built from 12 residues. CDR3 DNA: TGTGCCAGCGCGTTTGTAAACAATGAGCAGTTCTTC. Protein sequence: CASAFVNNEQFF.

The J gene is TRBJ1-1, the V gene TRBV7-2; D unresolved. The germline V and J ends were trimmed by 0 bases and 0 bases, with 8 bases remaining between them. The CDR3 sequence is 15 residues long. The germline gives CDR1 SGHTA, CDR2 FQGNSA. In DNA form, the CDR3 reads TGTGCCAGCAGCTTAGCGAAGACCTTGAACACTGAAGCTTTCTTT. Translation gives CASSLAKTLNTEAFF.

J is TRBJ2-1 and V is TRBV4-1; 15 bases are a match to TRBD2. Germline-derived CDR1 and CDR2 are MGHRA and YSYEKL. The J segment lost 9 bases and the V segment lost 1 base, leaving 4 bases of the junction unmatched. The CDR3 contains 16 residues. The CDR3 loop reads CASSQGTSGGAGEQFF. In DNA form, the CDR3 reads TGCGCCAGCAGCCAAGGGACTAGCGGGGGGGCTGGTGAGCAGTTCTTC.

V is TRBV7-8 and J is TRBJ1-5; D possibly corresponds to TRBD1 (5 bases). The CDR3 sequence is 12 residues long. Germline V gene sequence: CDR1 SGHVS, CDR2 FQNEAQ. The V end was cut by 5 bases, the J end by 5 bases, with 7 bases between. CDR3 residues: CASSAGDQPQHF. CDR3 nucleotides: TGTGCCAGCAGCGCGGGGGATCAGCCCCAGCATTTT.